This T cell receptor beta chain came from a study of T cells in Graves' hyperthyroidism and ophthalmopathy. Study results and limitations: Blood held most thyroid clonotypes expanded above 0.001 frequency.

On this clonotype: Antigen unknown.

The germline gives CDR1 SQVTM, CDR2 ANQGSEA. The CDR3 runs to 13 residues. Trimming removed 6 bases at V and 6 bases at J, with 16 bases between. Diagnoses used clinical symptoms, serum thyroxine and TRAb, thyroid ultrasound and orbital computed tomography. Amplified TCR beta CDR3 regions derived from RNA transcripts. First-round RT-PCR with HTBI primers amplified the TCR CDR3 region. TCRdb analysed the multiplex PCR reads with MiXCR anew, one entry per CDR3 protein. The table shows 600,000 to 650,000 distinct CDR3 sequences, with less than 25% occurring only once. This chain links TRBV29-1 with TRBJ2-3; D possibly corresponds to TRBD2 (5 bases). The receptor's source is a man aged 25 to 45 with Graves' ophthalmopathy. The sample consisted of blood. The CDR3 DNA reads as TGCAGCGTCGTAGCGCAGGTCTCCGATACGCAGTATTTT. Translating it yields CSVVAQVSDTQYF.